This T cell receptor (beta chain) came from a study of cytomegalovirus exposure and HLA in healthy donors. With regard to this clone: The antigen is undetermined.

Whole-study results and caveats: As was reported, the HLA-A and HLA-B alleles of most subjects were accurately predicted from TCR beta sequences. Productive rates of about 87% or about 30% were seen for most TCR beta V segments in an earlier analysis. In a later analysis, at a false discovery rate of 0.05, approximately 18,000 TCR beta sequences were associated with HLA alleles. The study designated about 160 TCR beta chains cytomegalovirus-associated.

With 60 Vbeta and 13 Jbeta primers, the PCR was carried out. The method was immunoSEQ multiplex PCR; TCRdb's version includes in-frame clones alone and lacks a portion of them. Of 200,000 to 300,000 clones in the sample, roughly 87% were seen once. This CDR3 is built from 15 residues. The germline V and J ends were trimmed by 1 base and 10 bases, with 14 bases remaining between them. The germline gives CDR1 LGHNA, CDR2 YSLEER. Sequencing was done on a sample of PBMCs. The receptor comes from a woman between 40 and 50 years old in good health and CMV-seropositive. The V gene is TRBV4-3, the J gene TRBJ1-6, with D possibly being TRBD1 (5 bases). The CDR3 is CASSQGPREGSPLHF. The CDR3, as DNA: TGCGCCAGCAGCCAAGGGCCCAGGGAGGGATCACCCCTCCACTTT.